This TCR beta chain was documented in a study of blood T cells in healthy people across ages. Study outcomes and limitations: Per million T cells, TCR beta diversity dropped about linearly as age rose. Long-lived donors had more naive CD4+ cells and higher diversity than aged donors.

The table lists this clonotype with many counts. Antigen unknown. Primers used in a second PCR of about 7 to 12 cycles were a sample-barcoded 5' primer and a J-beta primer mix. Every molecule of cDNA carried a tag from a template-switch adaptor with 12 random nucleotides. Each CDR3 protein is one row after TCRdb ran MiXCR on the 5' RACE reads. The table has fewer than 2 million distinct CDR3 sequences, roughly two fifths seen once. The CDR3 consists of 15 residues. Germline V gene lookup returns CDR1 MNHNY and CDR2 SVGAGI (reference sequence). The germline V and J ends were trimmed by 5 bases and 8 bases, with 21 bases remaining between them.

The source is a human donor in good health. Sample: blood. This chain links TRBV6-6 with TRBJ1-2; tentatively, D is TRBD1 (5 bases). The CDR3 coding sequence is TGTGCCAGCAGTCCAAGTTCGGTGGGACTGCGGGGCTACACCTTC. The encoded protein is CASSPSSVGLRGYTF.